A selection of T cell receptor beta chains follows, all from one sample in a study of T cells in Graves' hyperthyroidism and ophthalmopathy. TCRdb called the multiplex PCR reads again in MiXCR, with one record for every CDR3 protein. The repertoire holds hundreds of thousands of distinct CDR3 sequences, with around 20% as singletons. The sample comprised blood. These receptor sequences come from a middle-aged man with Graves' ophthalmopathy. Both conserved end residues are part of each CDR3. The D gene is left open where the match is weak. Clone size is stated in some rows and not others, as once, few, many or a class when expanded.

J gene,D gene,clone size,V gene,CDR3 DNA,CDR3 protein
TRBJ2-5,-,-,TRBV28,TGTGCCAGCAGGTCCCGCGCAGGGGTAGAGACCCAGTACTTC,CASRSRAGVETQYF
TRBJ1-2,TRBD1,many,TRBV12-3/TRBV12-4,TGTGCCAGCAGTTGGAGGGGGCACTATGGCTACACCTTC,CASSWRGHYGYTF
TRBJ1-1,-,few,TRBV5-4,TGTGCCAGCAGCCAAGAGGTCATGAACACTGAAGCTTTCTTT,CASSQEVMNTEAFF
TRBJ2-3,-,few,TRBV7-9,TGTGCCAGCAGCCAAAACTCAGGGAGCACAGATACGCAGTATTTT,CASSQNSGSTDTQYF
TRBJ2-1,TRBD1,-,TRBV19,TGTGCCAGTAGTAAGGGACAGGGTAGGAATGAGCAGTTCTTC,CASSKGQGRNEQFF
TRBJ2-1,-,-,TRBV11-2,TGTGCCAGCAGCTTAGACCCAGGGACCAGCTCCTACAATGAGCAGTTCTTC,CASSLDPGTSSYNEQFF
TRBJ2-1,-,-,TRBV9,TGTGCCAGCAGCGCGCTGGGGGCGGCCTACAATGAGCAGTTCTTC,CASSALGAAYNEQFF
TRBJ2-3,-,-,TRBV15,TGTGCCACCAGCAGGGAAAATGAGGGGCCTGGGACAGATACGCAGTATTTT,CATSRENEGPGTDTQYF
TRBJ2-1,-,few,TRBV7-6,TGTGCCAGCCGGAGCAGGACCTCCTACAATGAGCAGTTCTTC,CASRSRTSYNEQFF
TRBJ2-2,TRBD1,few,TRBV6-5,TGTGCCAGCAGTTATAAGCCCAGGGGGACCGGGGAGCTGTTTTTT,CASSYKPRGTGELFF
TRBJ2-1,-,-,TRBV4-2,TGTGCCAGCAGCCAAGTATCGGGGGTTAAACAGTTCTTC,CASSQVSGVKQFF
TRBJ2-1,TRBD2,many,TRBV20-1,TGCAGTGCTACTAGCGGGAGGGCCGACAATGAGCAGTTCTTC,CSATSGRADNEQFF
TRBJ2-3,-,few,TRBV3-1,TGTGCCAGCAGTTACGCTCTGGCACATACGCAGTATTTT,CASSYALAHTQYF
TRBJ2-4,-,-,TRBV6-2/TRBV6-3,TGTGCCAGCAGTTTAGGGCCTATAGCCAAAAACATTCAGTACTTC,CASSLGPIAKNIQYF
TRBJ2-3,-,once,TRBV5-1,TGCGCCAGCAGCTTGGGGGCCACAGATACGCAGTATTTT,CASSLGATDTQYF
TRBJ2-5,-,-,TRBV2,TGTGCCAGCGTACGGCAGGGTGGGACCCAGTACTTC,CASVRQGGTQYF
TRBJ1-2,-,-,TRBV6-5,TGTGCCAGCAGTTACATGGGGGTCTACACCTTC,CASSYMGVYTF
TRBJ1-5,TRBD1,-,TRBV28,TGTGCCAGCAGTTTTACTGGGACAGGGATCTCTCTACGAAGCAATCAGCCCCAGCATTTT,CASSFTGTGISLRSNQPQHF
TRBJ2-3,-,-,TRBV20-1,TGCAGTGTTCGAACACGGGTAGATACGCAGTATTTT,CSVRTRVDTQYF
TRBJ2-7,-,few,TRBV7-8,TGTGCCAGCGGACGAACCTACGAGCAGTACTTC,CASGRTYEQYF
TRBJ2-1,-,few,TRBV29-1,TGCAGCGGAGCTCACAATGAGCAGTTCTTC,CSGAHNEQFF
TRBJ2-7,TRBD1,few,TRBV6-2/TRBV6-3,TGTGCCACCCCCCGGGACAGGGGACACGAGCAGTACTTC,CATPRDRGHEQYF
TRBJ2-3,-,-,TRBV11-2,TGTGCCAGCACGGACCTCACAGATACGCAGTATTTT,CASTDLTDTQYF
TRBJ1-2,-,few,TRBV27,TGTGCCAGTGGGACGGACCCAACAGTCTATGGCTACACCTTC,CASGTDPTVYGYTF
TRBJ2-5,TRBD1,many,TRBV6-1,TGTGCCAGCAGGGCCGGGACAGGGGGCGCAGAGACCCAGTACTTC,CASRAGTGGAETQYF
TRBJ2-3,-,many,TRBV20-1,TGCAGTTGCGACGCGGAGCGGGCAAACACAGATACGCAGTATTTT,CSCDAERANTDTQYF
TRBJ2-1,TRBD2,-,TRBV7-9,TGTGCCAGCAGCCAGACTAGCGGGATCCACAATGAGCAGTTCTTC,CASSQTSGIHNEQFF
TRBJ1-4,TRBD1,-,TRBV4-1,TGCGCCAGCAACTCGGGACAGGGAAATGAAAAACTGTTTTTT,CASNSGQGNEKLFF
TRBJ1-1,-,many,TRBV3-1,TGTGCCAGCAGTGGTGGAGACATCACTTTCTTT,CASSGGDITFF
TRBJ2-2,-,-,TRBV6-5,TGTGCCAGCAGTTACGGGATCACCGGGGAGCTGTTTTTT,CASSYGITGELFF
TRBJ1-2,-,many,TRBV7-9,TGTGCCAGCAGTTCGGACGGCAGAAGTAATGGCTACACCTTC,CASSSDGRSNGYTF
TRBJ1-5,TRBD1,-,TRBV12-3/TRBV12-4,TGTGCCAGCAGTTCGGACAGGGGGTCATCCGGCAATCAGCCCCAGCATTTT,CASSSDRGSSGNQPQHF
TRBJ1-5,-,few,TRBV20-1,TGCAGTGCAGTCGGCGCCTCGGGGAATCAGCCCCAGCATTTT,CSAVGASGNQPQHF
TRBJ2-7,TRBD2,-,TRBV5-6,TGTGCCAGCAGCTTGAAAGCGGGAGGGGTCCAAAACTACGAGCAGTACTTC,CASSLKAGGVQNYEQYF
TRBJ2-1,-,-,TRBV7-3,TGTGCCAGCAGCTTAGTAGGGGGAGGGGGCTCGTTATTTCGCAATGAGCAGTTCTTC,CASSLVGGGGSLFRNEQFF
TRBJ2-3,-,few,TRBV4-1,TGCGCCAGCAGCCAGCTACGAACAGATACGCAGTATTTT,CASSQLRTDTQYF
TRBJ2-7,TRBD2,-,TRBV4-2,TGTGCCAGCAGCCAGTCTAGCGGGGGGGCGGGCGAGCAGTACTTC,CASSQSSGGAGEQYF
TRBJ2-2,TRBD1,few,TRBV6-1,TGTGCCAGCGGGGACAGGGCGAGTCTCACCGGGGAGCTGTTTTTT,CASGDRASLTGELFF
TRBJ1-6,-,many,TRBV30,TGTGCCTGGAGCAGACAGGCCCTGGATTCACCCCTCCACTTT,CAWSRQALDSPLHF
TRBJ2-7,-,few,TRBV7-9,TGTGCCAGCAGCCCCCGGGACTCTGCCTACGAGCAGTACTTC,CASSPRDSAYEQYF
TRBJ2-7,-,many,TRBV2,TGTGCCAGCAGCAACAGGGGAGGGTCCTACGAGCAGTACTTC,CASSNRGGSYEQYF
TRBJ2-2,-,few,TRBV28,TGTGCCAGCAGTCAAAACTCCGGGGAGCTGTTTTTT,CASSQNSGELFF
TRBJ2-3,-,many,TRBV30,TGTGCCTGGAGTGTATTGGCCATGGGATCTACAGATACGCAGTATTTT,CAWSVLAMGSTDTQYF
TRBJ2-1,TRBD2,-,TRBV18,TGTGCCAGCTCACCCCCGGGACTAGATAGGTACGAGCAGTTCTTC,CASSPPGLDRYEQFF
TRBJ2-4,-,-,TRBV19,TGTGCCACTCCAAACAGGGTTTCAAAAAACATTCAGTACTTC,CATPNRVSKNIQYF
TRBJ1-1,-,-,TRBV5-1,TGCGCCAGCAGCTTGGGGACCAAAGGGACTGAAGCTTTCTTT,CASSLGTKGTEAFF
TRBJ1-6,-,few,TRBV7-2,TGTGCCAGCAGCTTAGTTCCCGGGGGGAATGGTAATTCACCCCTCCACTTT,CASSLVPGGNGNSPLHF
TRBJ1-5,-,-,TRBV2,TGTGCCAGCAGACAGGGACCGAGCAATCAGCCCCAGCATTTT,CASRQGPSNQPQHF
TRBJ1-2,-,few,TRBV9,TGTGCCAGCAGCGAAGGGGGGACCTTGGGGTATGGCTACACCTTC,CASSEGGTLGYGYTF
TRBJ2-7,TRBD2,-,TRBV9,TGTGCCAGCAGCCCCCGGGGGGGGGCGTCGGGGTTTAACGAGCAGTACTTC,CASSPRGGASGFNEQYF
TRBJ1-1,-,few,TRBV6-1,TGTGCCAGCAGTCCCGTCCCCCAGGGGAAGCACACTGAAGCTTTCTTT,CASSPVPQGKHTEAFF
TRBJ2-2,TRBD1,-,TRBV30,TGTGCCCGGAGCTCCCTCAGGACAGGGGTGAACACCGGGGAGCTGTTTTTT,CARSSLRTGVNTGELFF